This TCR beta chain was recorded in a study of human T cells and chemical hapten exposure. The CDR3 runs to 13 residues. Germline V gene lookup returns CDR1 MNHNY and CDR2 SVGAGI (reference sequence). V shed 4 bases and J shed 7 bases, with 11 bases lying between them. As for time point: healthy volunteer bleed at 2 weeks. Before extraction, the whole blood was not fractionated, and total RNA was taken from it. This clonotype was counted many times. TCRdb re-called the RACE reads with MiXCR, one entry per CDR3 protein. Counted here are around 130,000 distinct CDR3 sequences, approximately 8.3% occurring once; the ten biggest clones make up around 1.9%.

The sample taken for sequencing was whole blood. This sequence was found in a male donor in good health. Some clones in this sample may be carry-over from other donors' samples. The rearrangement joins TRBV6-6 to TRBJ1-5; no clear D gene. CDR3 coding DNA: TGTGCCAGCAGTTTTGACGCTGAACAGCCCCAGCATTTT. Its translation is CASSFDAEQPQHF.